This T cell receptor (beta chain) was documented in a study of blood T cells in healthy people across ages. V was cut by 1 base and J by 13 bases, with 14 bases left in between. The CDR3 has 13 amino acids. Looked up from germline, CDR1 is SGHAT and CDR2 is FQDESV (reference sequence). Every sample yielded at least 6 million isolated PBMCs. The second PCR ran about 6 to 11 cycles with a sample-barcoded 5' primer and J-beta primers. TCRdb reprocessed the 5' RACE reads via MiXCR and lists one record per CDR3 protein. The sample has some 1,800,000 distinct CDR3 sequences, 39% seen once. Broader study findings: With age, beta diversity per million T cells declined roughly linearly, significantly by 40 to 50. CMV status of donors was not determined, possibly confounding expanded clonotype changes.

This clonotype was counted a single time. Its matching antigen is unknown. This TCR derives from a human donor in good health. J is TRBJ2-4 and V is TRBV11-1, with D possibly being TRBD2 (6 bases). The sample comprised blood. The DNA of the CDR3 is TGTGCCAGCAGCTTAGAGCCCAGGGAGGAGCAGTACTTC. Its translation: CASSLEPREEQYF.